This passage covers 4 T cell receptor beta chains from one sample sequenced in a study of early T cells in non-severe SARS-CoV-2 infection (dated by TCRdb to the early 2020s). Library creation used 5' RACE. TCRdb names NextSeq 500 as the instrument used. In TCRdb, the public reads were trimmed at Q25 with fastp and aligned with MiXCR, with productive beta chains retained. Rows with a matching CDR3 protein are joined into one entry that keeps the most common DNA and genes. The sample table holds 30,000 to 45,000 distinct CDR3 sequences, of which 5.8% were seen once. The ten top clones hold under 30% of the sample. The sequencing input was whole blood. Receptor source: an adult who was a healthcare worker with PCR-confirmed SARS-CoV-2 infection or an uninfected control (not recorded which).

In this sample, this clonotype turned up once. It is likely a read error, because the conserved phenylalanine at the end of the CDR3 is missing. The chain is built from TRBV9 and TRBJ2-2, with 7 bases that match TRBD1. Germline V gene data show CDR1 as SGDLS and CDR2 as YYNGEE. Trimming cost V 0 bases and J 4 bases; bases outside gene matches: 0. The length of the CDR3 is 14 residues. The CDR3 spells CASSVAGGTGELFS. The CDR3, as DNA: TGTGCCAGCAGCGTAGCAGGGGGCACCGGGGAGCTGTTTTCT.

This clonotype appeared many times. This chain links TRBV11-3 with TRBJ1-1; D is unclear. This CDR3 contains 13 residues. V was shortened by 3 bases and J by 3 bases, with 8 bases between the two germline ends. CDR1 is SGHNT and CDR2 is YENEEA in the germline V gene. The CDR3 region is CASSLLGDTEAFF. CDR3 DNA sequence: TGTGCCAGCAGCTTGCTCGGGGACACTGAAGCTTTCTTT.

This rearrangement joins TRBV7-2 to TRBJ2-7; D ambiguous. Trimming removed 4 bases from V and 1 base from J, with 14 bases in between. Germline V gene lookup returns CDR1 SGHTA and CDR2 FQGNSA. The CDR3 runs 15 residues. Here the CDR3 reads CASSYQLISSYEQYF. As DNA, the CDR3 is TGTGCCAGCAGCTATCAGCTTATATCGTCCTACGAGCAGTACTTC.

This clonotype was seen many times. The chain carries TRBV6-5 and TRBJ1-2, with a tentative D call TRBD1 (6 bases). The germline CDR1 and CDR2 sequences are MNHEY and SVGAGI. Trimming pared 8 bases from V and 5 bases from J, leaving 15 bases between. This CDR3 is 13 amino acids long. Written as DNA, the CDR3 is TGTGCCAGCGGGACACCCCTGGGGTATGGCTACACCTTC. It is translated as CASGTPLGYGYTF.